A single sample is the source of the 19 T cell receptor beta chains below, sequenced in a study of tumor-infiltrating lymphocytes in primary liver carcinoma. The tissue used was unsorted bulk material of roughly 17-34 mg. RNA and DNA were co-extracted from it with the AllPrep DNA/RNA mini kit. Production of TCR beta cDNA used around 500 ng total RNA together with a constant-region primer. For TCR beta, libraries were produced by three nested multiplex PCR rounds using slightly modified ARM-PCR. Primers for the first two PCR rounds were TRBV1-TRBV30 forward primers and a C-beta reverse primer (about 9 cycles per round). MiXCR, applied by TCRdb to the multiplex PCR reads, yields one record per CDR3 protein. The sample has under 90,000 distinct CDR3 sequences, 72% seen once. Material for sequencing was liver tumor tissue from sampling region 1. Specified subset: tumor region T1, superior pole. The receptors stem from a man aged 35 to 55 with primary liver carcinoma and hepatitis B virus infection.

Only one count was recorded for this clonotype. One junction end disagrees with the germline gene, perhaps due to a read error. This rearrangement joins TRBV4-2 to TRBJ2-5; unclear D gene. CDR3 length: 11 amino acids. Germline loops: CDR1 LGHNA, CDR2 YNFKEQ. CDR3 residues: CASSQEDTQYF. The DNA of the CDR3 is TGTGCCAGCAGTCAAGAAGATACCCAGTACTTC.

On this clonotype itself: Germline is not matched at one junction end, which may reflect a read error. The rearrangement joins TRBV5-4 to TRBJ2-4; D uncertain. The CDR3 consists of 14 residues. Germline-derived CDR1 and CDR2 are SGHNT and YYREEE (reference sequence). Here the CDR3 reads CTSSPSLAKNIQYF. The CDR3, as DNA: TGTACCAGCAGCCCATCTCTAGCCAAAAACATTCAGTACTTC.

This clonotype was seen just once. At one end the junction does not follow the germline gene, possibly because of a read error. The V gene is TRBV6-1, the J gene TRBJ2-7, with D possibly TRBD2 on 5 matching bases. Germline CDR1 reads MNHNS; CDR2 reads SASEGT. CDR3 length: 14 amino acids. The CDR3 DNA follows: TGTGTCAGCGACAACGGGATATTATCCCACGAGCAGTACTTC. Translation gives CVSDNGILSHEQYF.

Notes on this clonotype: The conserved phenylalanine or tryptophan normally closing the CDR3 is absent here, so this likely arose from a read error. J is TRBJ2-5 and V is TRBV7-9; the D gene is possibly TRBD1 (8 bases). This CDR3 has 16 residues. CDR1 is SEHNR, CDR2 FQNEAQ, per germline (reference sequence). CDR3 sequence: CASSLLTGGVQETQYS. The CDR3 DNA reads as TGTGCCAGCAGCTTATTAACAGGGGGGGTCCAAGAGACACAGTACTCC.

Of note for this clonotype: Because the CDR3 is missing its conserved closing phenylalanine or tryptophan, this is likely a read error. J is TRBJ2-7 and V is TRBV11-2; weak D call: TRBD2 (6 bases). The length of the CDR3 is 15 residues. Germline V gene lookup returns CDR1 SGHAT and CDR2 FQNNGV. The CDR3 region is CASSFRDSGSYEQYL. CDR3 coding DNA: TGTGCCAGTAGCTTTCGCGATAGCGGCTCCTACGAGCAGTACTTA.

Notes on this clonotype: Mismatch with germline at one junction end may stem from a read error. This chain links TRBV11-2 with TRBJ1-6; D is unresolved. Germline CDR1 SGHAT, CDR2 FQNNGV. This CDR3 contains 11 residues. The CDR3 is CASNLGSPLHF. In DNA form, the CDR3 reads TGTGCCAGTAACTTGGGATCACCCCTCCACTTC.

In regard to this clonotype: A much larger clone differs from this one at a single base, so this may be a read error. V usage is TRBV6-5 and J usage is TRBJ1-2; TRBD1 matches 7 bases. There are 13 residues in the CDR3. Germline CDR1 MNHEY, CDR2 SVGAGI. DNA for the CDR3: TGTACCAGCAGACAGGGAGGTTTGGCCGGCTACACCTTC. The encoded protein is CTSRQGGLAGYTF.

This clonotype has a count of ten or more. The chain is built from TRBV5-1 and TRBJ1-2; unclear D gene. The CDR3 loop spans 14 amino acids. The ends were cut back, 2 bases at V and 3 bases at J, with 11 bases in the middle. The germline V gene has CDR1 SGHRS and CDR2 YFSETQ. CDR3 bases: TGCGCCAGCAGCTTCTCCAGGTTCTACTATGGCTACACCTTC. This gives the protein CASSFSRFYYGYTF.

On this clonotype: The junction differs from germline at one of its ends, possibly a read error. The gene calls are TRBV11-2 and TRBJ2-3; D may be TRBD1 or TRBD2 (7 bases each). The length of the CDR3 is 14 residues. Germline assignment: CDR1 SGHAT and CDR2 FQNNGV. CDR3 sequence: CASSFDGGTDTRYF. CDR3 coding DNA: TGTGCCAGTAGCTTCGACGGGGGGACAGATACGCGGTATTTT.

This clonotype has a count of ten or more. The chain is built from TRBV5-1 and TRBJ1-6, with TRBD1 as a possible D gene (5 bases). CDR1 and CDR2 (germline): SGHRS, YFSETQ. The CDR3 covers 15 residues. Trimming took 6 bases from V and 8 from J, leaving 18 bases between them. CDR3 protein: CASTLGRDAHSPLHF. The CDR3 nucleotides are TGCGCCAGCACCCTGGGACGGGACGCCCATTCACCCCTCCACTTT.

This clonotype has at least ten counts. The chain carries TRBV5-4 and TRBJ2-2, with TRBD1 matching 7 bases. This CDR3 has 15 residues. V trimming: 4 bases; J trimming: 2 bases; junction bases outside the gene matches: 5. Germline V gives CDR1 SGHNT, CDR2 YYREEE (reference sequence). In nucleotides, the CDR3 is TGTGCCAGCAGCCCTCAGGGGGTTAACACCGGGGAGCTGTTTTTT. This gives the protein CASSPQGVNTGELFF.

With regard to this clonotype: One end of the junction varies from germline; a read error may be responsible. The rearrangement uses TRBV11-2 and TRBJ2-2; perhaps TRBD2 as D (6 bases). In germline, CDR1 is SGHAT, CDR2 FQNNGV. The CDR3 contains 14 residues. CDR3 amino acids: CASNLLEGAGELLF. CDR3 coding DNA: TGTGCCAGCAACTTATTGGAGGGAGCCGGGGAGCTGTTGTTT.

Worth noting for this clonotype: A much bigger clone sits one base away, suggesting this may be a read error. V is TRBV7-9 and J is TRBJ2-1, with 7 bases that match TRBD1. Germline lookup yields CDR1 SEHNR and CDR2 FQNEAQ (reference sequence). This CDR3 region has 14 residues. The V segment lost 6 bases and the J segment 10 bases; nucleotides outside the gene matches: 12. CDR3 DNA sequence: TGTGCCAGCAGATCCTGGACAGGCGGCGGAGAGCAGTTCTTC. This gives the protein CASRSWTGGGEQFF.

To note about this clonotype: The germline gene is not matched at one end of the junction; a read error may be the cause. CDR3 nucleotides: TGTACCAGCAGTCCAGAGGGGCTCGCAGATACGCAGTATTTT. It yields the protein CTSSPEGLADTQYF. The chain uses TRBV6-2 or TRBV6-3 and TRBJ2-3, with D perhaps being TRBD1 or TRBD2 (5 bases each). This CDR3 has 14 residues. Germline loops: CDR1 MNHEY, CDR2 SVGEGT.

On this clonotype itself: One end of the junction does not line up with germline, which may come from a read error. The chain recombines TRBV12-3 or TRBV12-4 with TRBJ2-3; 9 bases map to TRBD1. This CDR3 spans 17 amino acids. DNA for the CDR3: TGTGTCAGCAGTTTTACAGGGGGCACGCTTAGCACAGATACGCTGTATTTT. This gives the protein CVSSFTGGTLSTDTLYF.

The chain has TRBV12-3 or TRBV12-4 and TRBJ1-4, with a tentative D call TRBD1 (5 bases). Trimming removed 10 bases from V and 5 bases from J, with 17 bases in between. The length of the CDR3 is 14 residues. CDR3 in DNA: TGTGCCAACAGGTTCCCGCGGGGGAATGAAAAACTGTTTTTT. Translation gives CANRFPRGNEKLFF.

About this clonotype itself: One junction end does not reproduce the germline sequence, and a read error may be involved. The J gene is TRBJ1-6, the V gene TRBV11-2; no reliable D call. The CDR3 has 13 amino acids. From germline, CDR1 is SGHAT and CDR2 FQNNGV. For the CDR3, the DNA is TGTGCCAGCAGCTTGATCCATAATTCACCCCTCCAGTTT. Its translation: CASSLIHNSPLQF.

In regard to this clonotype: The junction and the germline gene differ at one end; a read error may be behind it. The chain couples TRBV24-1 to TRBJ2-1; D is perhaps TRBD1 (6 bases). The CDR3 loop spans 15 amino acids. Germline assignment: CDR1 KGHDR and CDR2 SFDVKD. As DNA, the CDR3 is TGCGCCGCCAGTGATTTGGGACAATTTGGGAATGAGCAGTTCTTC. This encodes CAASDLGQFGNEQFF.

V usage is TRBV27 and J usage is TRBJ2-4; D not certain. Germline V CDR1 and CDR2: MNHEY, SMNVEV (reference sequence). Trimming took 3 bases from V and 3 from J, leaving 3 bases between them. This CDR3 has 12 residues. The DNA of the CDR3 is TGTGCCAGCAGTTTTGACAAAAACATTCAGTACTTC. As protein: CASSFDKNIQYF.